This T cell receptor (beta chain) was sequenced during a study of blood T cell repertoires in COVID-19. Study-wide context: Samples of COVID-19 (acute and convalescent) were obtained from the United States, Italy and Spain. In each case, the material was cDNA or gDNA derived from T cells, B-cell-depleted T cells, or PBMCs.

The germline V and J ends were trimmed by 5 bases and 8 bases, with 10 bases remaining between them. This CDR3 has 12 amino acids. Germline V CDR1 and CDR2: SGHAT, FQNNGV. The table came from immunoSEQ multiplex PCR; TCRdb's copy has only in-frame clones and leaves some out. The sample contains some 120,000 clones, approximately 87% of which appear only once. This TCR was sampled from a woman in her fifties or sixties with acute or convalescent COVID-19. Sequencing was carried out using peripheral blood. The chain joins TRBV11-2 to TRBJ2-1; tentative D call: TRBD2 (5 bases). CDR3 DNA: TGTGCCAGCAGCAGGGTCGGGGATGAGCAGTTCTTC. Residues: CASSRVGDEQFF. The complete variable domain, with remaining parts taken from reference TRBV11-2 and TRBJ2-1, reads EAGVAQSPRYKIIEKRQSVAFWCNPISGHATLYWYQQILGQGPKLLIQFQNNGVVDDSQLPKDRFSAERLKGVDSTLKIQPAKLEDSAVYLCASSRVGDEQFFGPGTRLTVL.